This record looks at one T cell receptor (beta chain) sequence and its context. The data were taken from a study of technical replicates of blood from a few donors. Profiling relied on immunoSEQ multiplex PCR, and the TCRdb table lists in-frame clones only, not all of them. The table lists 11,000 to 15,000 clones, over 70% of them singletons, with roughly 13% in the top ten. The sequence derives from a human donor in good health. Sequencing was done on a sample of PBMCs.

CDR3 amino acids: CAWRLAGGRDEQYF. In DNA form, the CDR3 reads TGTGCCTGGAGGCTGGCGGGGGGACGGGACGAGCAGTACTTC. V gene TRBV30 combines with J gene TRBJ2-7; 8 nucleotides agree with TRBD2. CDR1 is GTSNPN and CDR2 is SVGIG in the germline V gene (reference sequence). The CDR3 contains 14 residues. Losses at the gene ends were 3 bases for V and 5 bases for J; bases not matched to a gene: 9.